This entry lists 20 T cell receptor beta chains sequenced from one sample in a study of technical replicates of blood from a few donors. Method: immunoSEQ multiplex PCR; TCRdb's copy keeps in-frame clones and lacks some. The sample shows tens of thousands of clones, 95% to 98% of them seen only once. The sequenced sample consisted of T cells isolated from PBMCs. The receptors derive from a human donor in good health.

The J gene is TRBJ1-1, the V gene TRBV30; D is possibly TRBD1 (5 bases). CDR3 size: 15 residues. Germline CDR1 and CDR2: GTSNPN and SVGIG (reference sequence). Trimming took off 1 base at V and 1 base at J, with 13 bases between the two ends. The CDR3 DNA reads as TGTGCCTGGAGTGATAATCCAGGGCGGAACACTGAAGCTTTCTTT. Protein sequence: CAWSDNPGRNTEAFF.

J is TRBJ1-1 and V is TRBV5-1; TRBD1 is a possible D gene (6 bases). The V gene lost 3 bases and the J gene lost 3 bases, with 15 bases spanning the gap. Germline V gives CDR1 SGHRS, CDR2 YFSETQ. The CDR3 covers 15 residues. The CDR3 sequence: CASSSVGGADTEAFF. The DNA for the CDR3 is TGCGCCAGCAGCTCGGTTGGGGGGGCGGACACTGAAGCTTTCTTT.

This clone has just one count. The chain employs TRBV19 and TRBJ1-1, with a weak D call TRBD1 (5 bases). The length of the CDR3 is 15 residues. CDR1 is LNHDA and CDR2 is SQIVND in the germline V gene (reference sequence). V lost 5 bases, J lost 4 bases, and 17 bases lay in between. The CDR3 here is CASSVTGTARTEAFF. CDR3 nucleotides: TGTGCCAGTAGTGTAACCGGGACTGCGCGCACTGAAGCTTTCTTT.

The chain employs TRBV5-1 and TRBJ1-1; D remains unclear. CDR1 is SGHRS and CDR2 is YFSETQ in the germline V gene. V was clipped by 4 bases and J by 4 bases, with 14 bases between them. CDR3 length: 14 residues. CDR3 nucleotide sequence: TGCGCCAGCAGCCTCACCACGACTGTCACTGAAGCTTTCTTT. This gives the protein CASSLTTTVTEAFF.

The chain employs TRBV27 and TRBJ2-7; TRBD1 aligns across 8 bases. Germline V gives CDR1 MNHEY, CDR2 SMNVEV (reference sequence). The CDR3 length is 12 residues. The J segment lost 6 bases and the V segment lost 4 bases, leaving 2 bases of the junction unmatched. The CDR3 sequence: CASSSTGGEQYF. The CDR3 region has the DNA TGTGCCAGCAGTTCCACAGGGGGCGAGCAGTACTTC.

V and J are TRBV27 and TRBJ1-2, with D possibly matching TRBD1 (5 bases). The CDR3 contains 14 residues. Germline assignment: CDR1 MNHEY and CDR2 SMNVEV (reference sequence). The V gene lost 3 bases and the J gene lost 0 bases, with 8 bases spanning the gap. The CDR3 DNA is TGTGCCAGCAGTTTCAGGGCTGCTAACTATGGCTACACCTTC. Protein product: CASSFRAANYGYTF.

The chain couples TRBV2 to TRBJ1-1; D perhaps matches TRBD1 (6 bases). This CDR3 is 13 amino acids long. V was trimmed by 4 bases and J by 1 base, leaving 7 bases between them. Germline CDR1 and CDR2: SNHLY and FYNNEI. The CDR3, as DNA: TGTGCCAGCAGTGTACAGGGGAACACTGAAGCTTTCTTT. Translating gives CASSVQGNTEAFF.

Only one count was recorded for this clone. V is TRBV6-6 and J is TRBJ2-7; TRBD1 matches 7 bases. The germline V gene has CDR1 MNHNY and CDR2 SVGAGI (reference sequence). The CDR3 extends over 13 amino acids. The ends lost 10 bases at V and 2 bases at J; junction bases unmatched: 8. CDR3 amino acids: CANPGTAAYEQYF. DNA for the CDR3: TGTGCCAATCCCGGGACAGCAGCCTACGAGCAGTACTTC.

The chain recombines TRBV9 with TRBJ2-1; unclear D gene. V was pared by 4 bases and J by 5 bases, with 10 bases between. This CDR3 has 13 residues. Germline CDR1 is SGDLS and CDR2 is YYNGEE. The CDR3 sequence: CASSIDSNNEQFF. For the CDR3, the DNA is TGTGCCAGCAGCATCGACTCGAACAATGAGCAGTTCTTC.

Here the CDR3 DNA reads TGTGCCAGCAGCTTAGTGTCCCCACAGTACTTC. The encoded protein is CASSLVSPQYF. This chain connects TRBV7-2 to TRBJ2-4; D uncertain. This CDR3 comprises 11 residues. CDR1 and CDR2 from the germline V gene are SGHTA and FQGNSA. Trimming pared 1 base from V and 13 bases from J, leaving 8 bases between.

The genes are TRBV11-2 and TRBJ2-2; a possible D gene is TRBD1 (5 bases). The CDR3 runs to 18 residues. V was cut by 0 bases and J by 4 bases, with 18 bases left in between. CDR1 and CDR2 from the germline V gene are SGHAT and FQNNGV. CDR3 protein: CASSLDIGRVSATGELFF. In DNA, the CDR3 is TGTGCCAGCAGCTTAGATATAGGCAGGGTGTCGGCCACCGGGGAGCTGTTTTTT. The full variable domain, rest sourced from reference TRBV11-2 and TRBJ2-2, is EAGVAQSPRYKIIEKRQSVAFWCNPISGHATLYWYQQILGQGPKLLIQFQNNGVVDDSQLPKDRFSAERLKGVDSTLKIQPAKLEDSAVYLCASSLDIGRVSATGELFFGEGSRLTVL.

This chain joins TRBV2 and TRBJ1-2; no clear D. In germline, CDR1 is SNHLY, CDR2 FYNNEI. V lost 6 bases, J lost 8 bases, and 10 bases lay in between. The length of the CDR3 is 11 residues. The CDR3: CASRSRPGYTF. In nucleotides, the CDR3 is TGTGCCAGCAGATCCAGGCCCGGCTACACCTTC.

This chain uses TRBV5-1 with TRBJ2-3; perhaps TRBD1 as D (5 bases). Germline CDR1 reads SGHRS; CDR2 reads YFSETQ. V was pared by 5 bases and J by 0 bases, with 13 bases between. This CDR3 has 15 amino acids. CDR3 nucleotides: TGCGCCAGCAGTGGGGCACATGAGAGCACAGATACGCAGTATTTT. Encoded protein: CASSGAHESTDTQYF.

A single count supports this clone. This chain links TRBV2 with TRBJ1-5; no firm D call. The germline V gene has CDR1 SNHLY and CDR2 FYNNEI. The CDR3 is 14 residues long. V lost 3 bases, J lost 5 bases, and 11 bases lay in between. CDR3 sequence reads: CASSDRSGDQPQHF. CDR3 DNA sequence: TGTGCCAGCAGTGACAGAAGTGGAGATCAGCCCCAGCATTTT.

In DNA form, the CDR3 reads TGTGCCAGCACTGACAGGGGGCGCGGCAATCAGCCCCAGCATTTT. Amino acids: CASTDRGRGNQPQHF. J is TRBJ1-5 and V is TRBV28; 10 nucleotides align to TRBD1. The J segment lost 2 bases and the V segment lost 7 bases, leaving 5 bases of the junction unmatched. Per the germline V gene, CDR1 is MDHEN and CDR2 is SYDVKM. This CDR3 is 15 amino acids long.

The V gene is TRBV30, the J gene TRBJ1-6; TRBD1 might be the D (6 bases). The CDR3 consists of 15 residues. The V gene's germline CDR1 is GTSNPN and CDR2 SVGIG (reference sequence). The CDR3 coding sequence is TGTGCTGTGAGGGGGGGTTCTTCCTATAATTCACCCCTCCACTTT. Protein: CAVRGGSSYNSPLHF.

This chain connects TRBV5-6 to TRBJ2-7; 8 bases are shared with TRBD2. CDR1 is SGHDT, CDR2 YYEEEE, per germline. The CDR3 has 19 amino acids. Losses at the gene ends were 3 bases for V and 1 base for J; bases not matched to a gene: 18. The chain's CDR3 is CASSSKAGVVWASSYEQYF. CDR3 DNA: TGTGCCAGCAGCTCCAAAGCGGGAGTAGTTTGGGCGTCTTCCTACGAGCAGTACTTC.

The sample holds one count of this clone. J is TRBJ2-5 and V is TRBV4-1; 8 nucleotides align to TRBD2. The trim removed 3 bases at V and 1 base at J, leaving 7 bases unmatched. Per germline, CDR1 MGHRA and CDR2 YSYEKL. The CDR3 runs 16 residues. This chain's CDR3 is CASSQAQLAVQETQYF. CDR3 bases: TGCGCCAGCAGCCAGGCACAACTAGCGGTCCAAGAGACCCAGTACTTC.

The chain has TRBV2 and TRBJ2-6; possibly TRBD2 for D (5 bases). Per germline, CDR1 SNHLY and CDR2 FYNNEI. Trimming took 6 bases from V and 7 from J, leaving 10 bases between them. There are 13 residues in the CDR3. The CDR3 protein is CASRLEGANVLTF. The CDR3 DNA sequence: TGTGCCAGCAGATTAGAGGGTGCCAACGTCCTGACTTTC. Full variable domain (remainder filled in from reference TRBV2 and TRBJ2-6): EPEVTQTPSHQVTQMGQEVILRCVPISNHLYFYWYRQILGQKVEFLVSFYNNEISEKSEIFDDQFSVERPDGSNFTLKIRSTKLEDSAMYFCASRLEGANVLTFGAGSRLTVL.

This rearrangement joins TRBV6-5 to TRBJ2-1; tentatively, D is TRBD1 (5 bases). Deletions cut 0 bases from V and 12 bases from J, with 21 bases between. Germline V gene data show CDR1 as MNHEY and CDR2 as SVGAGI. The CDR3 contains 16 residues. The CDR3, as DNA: TGTGCCAGCAGTTACTCGTTCTGGGGCGAACGGCAGGGGCAGTTCTTC. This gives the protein CASSYSFWGERQGQFF.